This is a list of T cell receptor beta chains from one sample in a study of T cells of healthy individuals. TCRdb ran MiXCR on the 5' RACE reads and lists one entry per CDR3 protein. Of about 57,000 distinct CDR3 sequences listed, about 16% are singletons. Source of these receptors: a human donor in good health. CDR3s leave out the opening cysteine and the closing phenylalanine or tryptophan. D genes are given only for firm matches. Clone size is given for some rows only: seen once, a few or many times, or a class if the clone is expanded.

j_call v_call clone_size d_call cdr3_aa
TRBJ2-5 TRBV2 . . ASSENRGGYQETQY
TRBJ2-5 TRBV27 medium-sized . ASSRRPQAEETQY
TRBJ2-7 TRBV6-5 . TRBD2 ASNPRGGGEQY
TRBJ2-3 TRBV7-9 . . ASSIPPPDTQY
TRBJ2-6 TRBV5-1 few . ASSSKTTGANVLT
TRBJ2-1 TRBV4-2 few TRBD2 ASSQDRTSGTYEQF
TRBJ1-5 TRBV9 . . ASGEDQPQH
TRBJ2-5 TRBV11-2 many TRBD2 ASSPGLARILETQY
TRBJ1-6 TRBV2 few TRBD1 ASSERGTGDFALH
TRBJ1-2 TRBV7-9 . . ASSQTLFDGYT
TRBJ2-5 TRBV5-6 . . ASSLEGRVQETQY
TRBJ2-3 TRBV5-1 . TRBD2 ASSPLAGALTDTQY
TRBJ1-4 TRBV7-8 few . ASSLGGDGNEKLF
TRBJ1-6 TRBV27 . . ASTQLRDADSPLH
TRBJ2-7 TRBV24-1 many . ATREGQTSSYEQY
TRBJ1-1 TRBV12-3/TRBV12-4 many . ASKTTGPEAF
TRBJ1-3 TRBV19 few . ASSYPVDRNTIY
TRBJ2-3 TRBV9 many TRBD2 ASSMPSGGYTDTQY
TRBJ1-6 TRBV5-5 few . ASSLDWITYNSPLH
TRBJ2-3 TRBV29-1 few TRBD2 SVYGTSGSTDTQY
TRBJ1-6 TRBV7-9 many . ASSSRGNSPLH
TRBJ2-5 TRBV10-3 . TRBD2 AISASGGAWETQY
TRBJ1-3 TRBV9 . . ASSVKVSDVSGNTIY
TRBJ1-5 TRBV7-9 few . ASSLGSPNQPQH
TRBJ1-2 TRBV5-1 . TRBD1 ASSRVTGGDGYT
TRBJ2-3 TRBV9 many TRBD2 ASSVEGLAGVDTQY
TRBJ2-5 TRBV5-1 few . ASSLEDSRQETQY
TRBJ1-4 TRBV7-6 . . ASSSSRGATNEKLF
TRBJ2-7 TRBV19 . TRBD1 ASSITHPGQVSYEQY
TRBJ2-5 TRBV20-1 . TRBD1 SARALGQGGKETQY
TRBJ2-1 TRBV6-5 . TRBD2 ASSQEPGGPGEQF
TRBJ2-7 TRBV25-1 few TRBD1 ASSSGQFYEQY
TRBJ1-2 TRBV12-3/TRBV12-4 . . ASSFGAYGYT
TRBJ2-3 TRBV7-9 many . ASSLVGAPDTQY
TRBJ2-5 TRBV13 many . ASSLGLDGETQY
TRBJ1-2 TRBV20-1 . . SARDEGASYGYT
TRBJ2-3 TRBV20-1 . TRBD2 SARLAGFYTQY
TRBJ2-7 TRBV11-2 many TRBD1 ASSPGKTGEY
TRBJ2-5 TRBV7-9 few . ASSLGRGGGETQY
TRBJ2-7 TRBV6-1 . TRBD1 ASSEGTGRYEQY
TRBJ1-5 TRBV6-5 few . ASRSGNGQPQH
TRBJ2-5 TRBV29-1 few TRBD2 SLKMGAGGKETQY
TRBJ2-2 TRBV5-1 few TRBD1 ASSDDRGNTGELF
TRBJ1-6 TRBV2 many . ASNWVAYNSPLH
TRBJ2-1 TRBV6-6 many . ASRASGSSYNEQF